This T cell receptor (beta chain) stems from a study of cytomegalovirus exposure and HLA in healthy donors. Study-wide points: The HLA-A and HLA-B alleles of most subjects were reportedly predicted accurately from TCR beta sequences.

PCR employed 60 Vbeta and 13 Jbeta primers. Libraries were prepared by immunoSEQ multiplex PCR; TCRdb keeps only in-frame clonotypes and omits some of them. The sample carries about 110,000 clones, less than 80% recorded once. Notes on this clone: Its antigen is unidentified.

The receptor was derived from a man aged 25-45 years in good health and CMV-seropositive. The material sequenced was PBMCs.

CDR3 bases: TGTGCCTGGAGTGGCCCAGGGACAACTAATGAAAAACTGTTTTTT. It yields the protein CAWSGPGTTNEKLFF. The V call is TRBV30, the J call TRBJ1-4; weak D call: TRBD1 (5 bases). V lost 1 base, J lost 0 bases, and 9 bases lay in between. Germline V gene sequence: CDR1 GTSNPN, CDR2 SVGIG (reference sequence). This CDR3 region has 15 residues.